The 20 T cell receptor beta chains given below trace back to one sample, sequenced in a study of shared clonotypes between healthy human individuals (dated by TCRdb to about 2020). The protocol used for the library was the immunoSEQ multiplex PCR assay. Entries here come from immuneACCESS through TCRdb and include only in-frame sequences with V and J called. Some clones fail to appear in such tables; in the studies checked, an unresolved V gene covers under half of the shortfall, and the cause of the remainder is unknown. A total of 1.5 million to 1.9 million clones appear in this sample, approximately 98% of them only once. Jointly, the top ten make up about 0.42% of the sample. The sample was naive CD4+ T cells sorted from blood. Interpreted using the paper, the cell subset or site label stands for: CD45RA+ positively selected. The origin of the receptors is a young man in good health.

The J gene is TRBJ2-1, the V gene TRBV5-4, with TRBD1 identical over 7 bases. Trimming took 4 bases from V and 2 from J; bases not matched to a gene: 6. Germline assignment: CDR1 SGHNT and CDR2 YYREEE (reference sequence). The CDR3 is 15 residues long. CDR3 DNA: TGTGCCAGCAGCCCCGGGACAGATACCTACAATGAGCAGTTCTTC. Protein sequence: CASSPGTDTYNEQFF.

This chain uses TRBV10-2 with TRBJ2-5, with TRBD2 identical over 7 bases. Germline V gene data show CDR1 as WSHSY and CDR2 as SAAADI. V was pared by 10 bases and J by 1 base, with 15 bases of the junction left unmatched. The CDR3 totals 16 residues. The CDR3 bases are TGCGCCACGGGGAATGACCAGCCGGGGGGCCAAGAGACCCAGTACTTC. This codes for CATGNDQPGGQETQYF.

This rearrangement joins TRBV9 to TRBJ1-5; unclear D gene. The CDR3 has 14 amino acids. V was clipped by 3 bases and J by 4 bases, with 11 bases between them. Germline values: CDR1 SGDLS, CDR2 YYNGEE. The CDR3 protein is CASSADVRNQPQHF. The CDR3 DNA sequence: TGTGCCAGCAGCGCCGACGTCAGAAATCAGCCCCAGCATTTT.

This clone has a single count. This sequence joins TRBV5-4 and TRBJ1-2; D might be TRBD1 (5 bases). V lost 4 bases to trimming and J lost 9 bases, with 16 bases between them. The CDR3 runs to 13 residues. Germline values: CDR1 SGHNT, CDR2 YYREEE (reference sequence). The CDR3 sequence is CASSTSGPGSYTF. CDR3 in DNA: TGTGCCAGCAGCACCTCGGGACCGGGGAGCTACACCTTC. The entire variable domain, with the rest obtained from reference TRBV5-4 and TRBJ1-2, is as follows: ETGVTQSPTHLIKTRGQQVTLRCSSQSGHNTVSWYQQALGQGPQFIFQYYREEENGRGNFPPRFSGLQFPNYSSELNVNALELDDSALYLCASSTSGPGSYTFGSGTRLTVV.

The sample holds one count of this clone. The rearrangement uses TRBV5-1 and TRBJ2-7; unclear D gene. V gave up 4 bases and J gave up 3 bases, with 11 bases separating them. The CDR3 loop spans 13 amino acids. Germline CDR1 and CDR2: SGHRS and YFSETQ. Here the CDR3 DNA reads TGCGCCAGCAGCCCCCCGAGCCTCTACGAGCAGTACTTC. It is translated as CASSPPSLYEQYF.

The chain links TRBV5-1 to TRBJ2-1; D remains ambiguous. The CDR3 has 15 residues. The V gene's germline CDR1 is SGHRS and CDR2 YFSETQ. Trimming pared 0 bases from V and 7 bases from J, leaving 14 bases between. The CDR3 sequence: CASSLGRSRLNEQFF. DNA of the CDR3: TGCGCCAGCAGCTTGGGTAGGTCCCGCCTGAATGAGCAGTTCTTC. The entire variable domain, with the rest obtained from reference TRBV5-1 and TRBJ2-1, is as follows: KAGVTQTPRYLIKTRGQQVTLSCSPISGHRSVSWYQQTPGQGLQFLFEYFSETQRNKGNFPGRFSGRQFSNSRSEMNVSTLELGDSALYLCASSLGRSRLNEQFFGPGTRLTVL.

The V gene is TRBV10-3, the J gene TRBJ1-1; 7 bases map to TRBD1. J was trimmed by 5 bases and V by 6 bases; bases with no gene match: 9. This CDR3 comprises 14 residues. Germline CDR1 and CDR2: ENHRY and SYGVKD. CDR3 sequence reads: CAISARGLETEAFF. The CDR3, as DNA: TGTGCCATCAGCGCTAGGGGGCTAGAAACTGAAGCTTTCTTT.

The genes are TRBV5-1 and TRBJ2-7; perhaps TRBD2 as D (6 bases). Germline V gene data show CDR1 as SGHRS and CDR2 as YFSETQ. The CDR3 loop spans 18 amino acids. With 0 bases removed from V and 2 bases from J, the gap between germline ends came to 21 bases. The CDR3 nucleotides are TGCGCCAGCAGCTTGGGGTGGGGTAGCGGCAAGAGCACCTACGAGCAGTACTTC. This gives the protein CASSLGWGSGKSTYEQYF. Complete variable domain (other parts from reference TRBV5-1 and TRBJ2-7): KAGVTQTPRYLIKTRGQQVTLSCSPISGHRSVSWYQQTPGQGLQFLFEYFSETQRNKGNFPGRFSGRQFSNSRSEMNVSTLELGDSALYLCASSLGWGSGKSTYEQYFGPGTRLTVT.

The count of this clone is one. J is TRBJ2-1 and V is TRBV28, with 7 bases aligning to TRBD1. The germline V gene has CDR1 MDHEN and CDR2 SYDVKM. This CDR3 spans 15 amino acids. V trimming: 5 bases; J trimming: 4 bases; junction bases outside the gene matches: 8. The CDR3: CASSPQGDNYNEQFF. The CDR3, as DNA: TGTGCCAGCAGTCCCCAGGGGGACAATTACAATGAGCAGTTCTTC.

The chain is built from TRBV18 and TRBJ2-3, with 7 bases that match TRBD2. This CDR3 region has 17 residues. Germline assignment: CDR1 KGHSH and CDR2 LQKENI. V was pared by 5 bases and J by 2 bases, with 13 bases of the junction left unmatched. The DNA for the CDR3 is TGTGCCAGCTCATCCACGACTCTGACTAGCACCACAGATACGCAGTATTTT. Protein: CASSSTTLTSTTDTQYF.

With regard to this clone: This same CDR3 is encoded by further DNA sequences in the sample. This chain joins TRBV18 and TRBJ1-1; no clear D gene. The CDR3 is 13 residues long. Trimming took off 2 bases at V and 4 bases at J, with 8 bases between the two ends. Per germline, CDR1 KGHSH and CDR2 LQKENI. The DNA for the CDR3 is TGTGCCAGCTCACCAAGTGTTGGCACTGAAGCTTTCTTT. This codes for CASSPSVGTEAFF.

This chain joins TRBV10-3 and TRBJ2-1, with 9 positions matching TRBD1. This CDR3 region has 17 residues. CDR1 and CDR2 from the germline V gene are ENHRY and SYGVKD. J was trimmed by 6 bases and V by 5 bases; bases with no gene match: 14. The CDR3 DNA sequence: TGTGCCATCAGTTTAACAACCGGGACAGGGTCTGCCAATGAGCAGTTCTTC. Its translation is CAISLTTGTGSANEQFF.

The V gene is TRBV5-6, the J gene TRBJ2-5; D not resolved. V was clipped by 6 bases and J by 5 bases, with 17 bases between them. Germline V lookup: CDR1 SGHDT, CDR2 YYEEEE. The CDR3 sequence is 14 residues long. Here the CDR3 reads CASNRVEGLETQYF. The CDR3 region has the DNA TGTGCCAGCAATAGGGTAGAAGGCTTGGAGACCCAGTACTTC.

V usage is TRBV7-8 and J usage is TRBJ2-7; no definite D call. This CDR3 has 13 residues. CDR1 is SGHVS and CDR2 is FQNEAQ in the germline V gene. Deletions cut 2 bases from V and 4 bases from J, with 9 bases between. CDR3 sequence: CASSLRAPYEQYF. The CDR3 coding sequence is TGTGCCAGCAGCTTAAGAGCGCCGTACGAGCAGTACTTC.

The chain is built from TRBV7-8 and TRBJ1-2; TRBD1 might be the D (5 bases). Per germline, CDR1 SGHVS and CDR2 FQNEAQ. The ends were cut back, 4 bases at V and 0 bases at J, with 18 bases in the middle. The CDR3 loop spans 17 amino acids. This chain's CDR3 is CASSSRTIRGANYGYTF. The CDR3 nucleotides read TGTGCCAGCAGCTCGCGGACAATCCGGGGAGCTAACTATGGCTACACCTTC.

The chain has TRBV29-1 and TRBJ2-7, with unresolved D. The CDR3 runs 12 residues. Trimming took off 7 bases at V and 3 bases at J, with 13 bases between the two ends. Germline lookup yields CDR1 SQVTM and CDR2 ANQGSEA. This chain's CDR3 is CSAHPLDYEQYF. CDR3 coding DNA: TGCAGCGCCCACCCGTTGGACTACGAGCAGTACTTC.

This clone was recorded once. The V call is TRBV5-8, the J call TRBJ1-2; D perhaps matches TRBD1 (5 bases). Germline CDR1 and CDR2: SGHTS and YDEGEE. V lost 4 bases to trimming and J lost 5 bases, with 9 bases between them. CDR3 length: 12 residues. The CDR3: CASSPKGYGYTF. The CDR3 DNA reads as TGTGCCAGCAGCCCTAAGGGGTATGGCTACACCTTC.

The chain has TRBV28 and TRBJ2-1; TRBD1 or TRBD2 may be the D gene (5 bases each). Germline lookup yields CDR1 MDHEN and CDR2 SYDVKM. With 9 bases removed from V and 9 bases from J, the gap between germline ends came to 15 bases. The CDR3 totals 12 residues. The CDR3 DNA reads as TGTGCCAGTAATACGGGGCCACGTGAGCAGTTCTTC. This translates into CASNTGPREQFF.

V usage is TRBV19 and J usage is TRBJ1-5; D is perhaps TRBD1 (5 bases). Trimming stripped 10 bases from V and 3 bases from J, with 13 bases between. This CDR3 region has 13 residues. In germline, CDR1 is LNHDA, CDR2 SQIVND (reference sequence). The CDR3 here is CATSDIPNQPQHF. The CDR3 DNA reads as TGTGCCACCTCGGACATACCCAATCAGCCCCAGCATTTT.

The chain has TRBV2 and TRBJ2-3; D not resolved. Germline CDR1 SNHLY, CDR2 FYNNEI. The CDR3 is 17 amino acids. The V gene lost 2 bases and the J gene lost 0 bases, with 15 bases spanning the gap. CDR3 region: CASSELRWRTSTDTQYF. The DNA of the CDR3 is TGTGCCAGCAGTGAACTACGTTGGCGTACCAGCACAGATACGCAGTATTTT.